The present T cell receptor beta chain was sequenced within a study of blood T cell repertoires in COVID-19. Study overall: Samples came from the United States, Italy and Spain, spanning acute and convalescent COVID-19.

Regarding this clone: The same CDR3 can be traced to other DNA sequences in this sample.

The method was immunoSEQ multiplex PCR; TCRdb's version includes in-frame clones alone and lacks a portion of them. The sample includes under 12,000 clones, around four fifths of them seen just once. This CDR3 contains 14 residues. CDR1 is SGDLS, CDR2 YYNGEE, per germline. The V segment lost 2 bases and the J segment 3 bases; nucleotides outside the gene matches: 3. The rearrangement joins TRBV9 to TRBJ2-7; TRBD1 aligns across 9 bases. This receptor was taken from a man between 45 and 60 years old with active COVID-19. Sequenced: peripheral blood. The CDR3 DNA follows: TGTGCCAGCAGCGTTGGGGGACAGGGCTACGAGCAGTACTTC. Translating it yields CASSVGGQGYEQYF.